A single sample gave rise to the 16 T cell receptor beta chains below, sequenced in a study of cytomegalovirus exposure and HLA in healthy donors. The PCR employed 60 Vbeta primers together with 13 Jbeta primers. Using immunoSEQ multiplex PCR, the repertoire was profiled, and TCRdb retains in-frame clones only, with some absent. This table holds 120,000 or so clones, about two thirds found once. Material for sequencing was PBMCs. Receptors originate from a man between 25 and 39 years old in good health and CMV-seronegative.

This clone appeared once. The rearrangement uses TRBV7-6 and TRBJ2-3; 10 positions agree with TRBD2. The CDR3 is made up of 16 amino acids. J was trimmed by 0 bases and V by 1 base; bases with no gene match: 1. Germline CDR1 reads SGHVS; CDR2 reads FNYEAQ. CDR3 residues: CASSLVSGGSTDTQYF. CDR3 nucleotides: TGTGCCAGCAGCTTAGTTAGCGGGGGGAGCACAGATACGCAGTATTTT.

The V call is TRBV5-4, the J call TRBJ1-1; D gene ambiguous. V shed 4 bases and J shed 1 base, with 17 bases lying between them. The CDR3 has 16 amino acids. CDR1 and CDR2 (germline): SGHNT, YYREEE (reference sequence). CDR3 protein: CASSPGRTSRNTEAFF. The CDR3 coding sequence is TGTGCCAGCAGCCCCGGACGGACTAGCAGGAACACTGAAGCTTTCTTT.

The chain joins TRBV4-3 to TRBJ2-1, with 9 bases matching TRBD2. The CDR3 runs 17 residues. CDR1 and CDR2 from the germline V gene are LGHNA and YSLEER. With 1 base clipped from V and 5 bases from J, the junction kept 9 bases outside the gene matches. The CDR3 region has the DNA TGCGCCAGCAGCCAAGTAACCGCGGGGGGGCCCCACAATGAGCAGTTCTTC. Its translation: CASSQVTAGGPHNEQFF.

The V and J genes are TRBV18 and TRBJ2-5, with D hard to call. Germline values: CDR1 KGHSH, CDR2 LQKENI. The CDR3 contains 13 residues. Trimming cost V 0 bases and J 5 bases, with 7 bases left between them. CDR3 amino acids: CASSPPSTETQYF. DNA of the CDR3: TGTGCCAGCTCACCACCGTCTACGGAGACCCAGTACTTC.

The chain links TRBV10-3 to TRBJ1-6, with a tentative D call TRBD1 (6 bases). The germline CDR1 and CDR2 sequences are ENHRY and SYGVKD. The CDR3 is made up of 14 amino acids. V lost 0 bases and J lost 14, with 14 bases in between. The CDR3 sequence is CAISESRGQSALHF. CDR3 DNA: TGTGCCATCAGTGAGTCTAGAGGACAGTCGGCCCTCCACTTT.

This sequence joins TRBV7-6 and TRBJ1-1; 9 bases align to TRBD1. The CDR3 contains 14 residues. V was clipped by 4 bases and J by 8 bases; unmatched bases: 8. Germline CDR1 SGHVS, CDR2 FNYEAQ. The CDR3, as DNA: TGTGCCAGCAGCTCGCCGGGACAGGGAGCAGAAGCTTTCTTT. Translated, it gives CASSSPGQGAEAFF.

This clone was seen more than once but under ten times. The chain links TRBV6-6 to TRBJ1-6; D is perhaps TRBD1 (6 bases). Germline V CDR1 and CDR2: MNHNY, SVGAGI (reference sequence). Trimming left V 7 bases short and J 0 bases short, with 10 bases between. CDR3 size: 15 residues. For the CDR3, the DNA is TGTGCCAGCAACCAGGACAGCTCCTATAATTCACCCCTCCACTTT. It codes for CASNQDSSYNSPLHF.

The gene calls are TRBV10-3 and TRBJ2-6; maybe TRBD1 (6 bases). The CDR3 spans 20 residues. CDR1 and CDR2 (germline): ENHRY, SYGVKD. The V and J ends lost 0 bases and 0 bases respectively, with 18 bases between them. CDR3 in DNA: TGTGCCATCAGTGAGTCCACCGGGACACGACCCCACTCTGGGGCCAACGTCCTGACTTTC. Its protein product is CAISESTGTRPHSGANVLTF.

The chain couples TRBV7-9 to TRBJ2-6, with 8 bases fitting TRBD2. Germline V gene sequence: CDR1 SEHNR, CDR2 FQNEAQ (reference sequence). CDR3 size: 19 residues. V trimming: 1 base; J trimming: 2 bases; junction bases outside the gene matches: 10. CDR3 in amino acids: CASSLVRTGGPPGANVLTF. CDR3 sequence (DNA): TGTGCCAGCAGCTTAGTCCGGACGGGGGGGCCACCTGGGGCCAACGTCCTGACTTTC.

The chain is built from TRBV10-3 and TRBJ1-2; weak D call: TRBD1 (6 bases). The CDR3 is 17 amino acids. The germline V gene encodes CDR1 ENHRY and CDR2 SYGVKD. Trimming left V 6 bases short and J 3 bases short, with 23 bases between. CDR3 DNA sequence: TGTGCCATCAGCGGACGGGACACCACGGGGTGGGACTATGGCTACACCTTC. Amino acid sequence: CAISGRDTTGWDYGYTF.

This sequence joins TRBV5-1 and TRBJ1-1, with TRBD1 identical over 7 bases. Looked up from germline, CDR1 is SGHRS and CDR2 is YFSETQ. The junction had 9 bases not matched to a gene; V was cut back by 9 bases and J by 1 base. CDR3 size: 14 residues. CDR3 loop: CATAEGAGNTEAFF. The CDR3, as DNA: TGCGCCACAGCAGAGGGGGCCGGGAACACTGAAGCTTTCTTT.

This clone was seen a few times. The CDR3 is CASSQEGGASTDTQYF. The CDR3 DNA reads TGTGCCAGCAGCCAAGAAGGGGGGGCTAGCACAGATACGCAGTATTTT. The chain joins TRBV4-2 to TRBJ2-3; D may be TRBD2 (7 bases). The V end was cut by 0 bases, the J end by 0 bases, with 10 bases between. CDR1 LGHNA and CDR2 YNFKEQ come from the germline V gene. The CDR3 has 16 residues.

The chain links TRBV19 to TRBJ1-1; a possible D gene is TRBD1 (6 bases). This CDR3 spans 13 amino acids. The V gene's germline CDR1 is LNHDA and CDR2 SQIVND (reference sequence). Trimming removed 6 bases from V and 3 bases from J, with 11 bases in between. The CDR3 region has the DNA TGTGCCAGTAGCGAGCGACAGGACACTGAAGCTTTCTTT. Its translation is CASSERQDTEAFF.

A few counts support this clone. DNA of the CDR3: TGTGCCAGCAGCCTGCAAGAGACCCAGTACTTC. It specifies CASSLQETQYF. The rearrangement links TRBV5-6 to TRBJ2-5; no definite D call. Looked up from germline, CDR1 is SGHDT and CDR2 is YYEEEE. V was trimmed by 4 bases and J by 2 bases, leaving 3 bases between them. CDR3 length: 11 amino acids. Complete variable domain (other parts from reference TRBV5-6 and TRBJ2-5): DAGVTQSPTHLIKTRGQQVTLRCSPKSGHDTVSWYQQALGQGPQFIFQYYEEEERQRGNFPDRFSGHQFPNYSSELNVNALLLGDSALYLCASSLQETQYFGPGTRLLVL.

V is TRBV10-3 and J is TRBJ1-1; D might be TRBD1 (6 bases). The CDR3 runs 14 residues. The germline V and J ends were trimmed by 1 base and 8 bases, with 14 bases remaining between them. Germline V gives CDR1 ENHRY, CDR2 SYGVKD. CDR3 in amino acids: CAISEWAGEWEAFF. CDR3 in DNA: TGTGCCATCAGTGAGTGGGCAGGGGAATGGGAAGCTTTCTTT.

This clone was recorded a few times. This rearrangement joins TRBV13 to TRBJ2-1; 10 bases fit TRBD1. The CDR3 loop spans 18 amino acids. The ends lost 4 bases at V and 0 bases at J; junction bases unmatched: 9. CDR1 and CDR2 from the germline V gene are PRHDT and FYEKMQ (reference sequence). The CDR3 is CASSSRTGGTSSYNEQFF. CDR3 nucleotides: TGTGCCAGCAGCTCAAGGACAGGGGGAACTTCCTCCTACAATGAGCAGTTCTTC.